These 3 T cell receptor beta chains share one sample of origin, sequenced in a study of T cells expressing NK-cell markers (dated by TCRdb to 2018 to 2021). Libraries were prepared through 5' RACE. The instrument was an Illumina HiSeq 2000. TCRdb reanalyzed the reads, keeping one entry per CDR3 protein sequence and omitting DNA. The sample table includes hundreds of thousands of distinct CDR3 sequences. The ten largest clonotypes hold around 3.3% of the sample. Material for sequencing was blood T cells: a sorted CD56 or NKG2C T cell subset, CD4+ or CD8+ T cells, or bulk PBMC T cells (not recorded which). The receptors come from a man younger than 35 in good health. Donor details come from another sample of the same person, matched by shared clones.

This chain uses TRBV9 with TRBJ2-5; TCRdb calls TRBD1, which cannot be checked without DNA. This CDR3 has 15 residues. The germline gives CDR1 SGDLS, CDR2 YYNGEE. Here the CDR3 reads CASSPLSGPQETQYF.

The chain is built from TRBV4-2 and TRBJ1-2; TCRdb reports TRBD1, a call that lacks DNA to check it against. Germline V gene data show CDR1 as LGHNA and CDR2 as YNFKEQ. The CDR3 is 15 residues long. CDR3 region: CASSQFAGENYGYTF.

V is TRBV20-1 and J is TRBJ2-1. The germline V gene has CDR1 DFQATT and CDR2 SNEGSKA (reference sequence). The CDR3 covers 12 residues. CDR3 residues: CSARQRFDEQFF.